This T cell receptor beta chain originates from a study of vaccination and CD4 T cells after COVID-19. Sequencing of the DNA from cultured CD4+ T cells was carried out with the Oncomine TCR Beta short-read assay. TCRdb re-called the PCR reads through MiXCR, storing one row per CDR3 protein. The sample lists 18,000 or so distinct CDR3 sequences; 40% to 50% were seen once. In the case of this clonotype: Antigen specificity is unknown.

Notes on the study in general: Reactive clone data from convalescent patients indicated a median of approximately 90% appearing only post-vaccination. Relatively few convalescent patients and no early post-infection timepoints were analyzed.

Sample treatment: approximately 10-day PBMC culture with coronavirus spike peptide pools or control peptides (ViraFEST assay). Culture conditions combined some 1.9 million PBMCs per well with 9.5 to 10 IU/ml IL-2 and roughly 10 ug/ml peptide pools. V was pared by 2 bases and J by 1 base, with 14 bases between. This CDR3 is 17 amino acids long. Germline CDR1 SGHTA, CDR2 FQGNSA. V usage is TRBV7-2 and J usage is TRBJ2-2; D gene uncertain. The origin of this receptor is a human donor who had recovered from COVID-19. Sequencing was performed on CD4+ T cells from blood, cultured in vitro, taken before SARS-CoV-2 vaccination. CDR3 region: CASSLQRPIRNTGELFF. In DNA, the CDR3 is TGTGCCAGCAGCTTACAAAGGCCGATAAGGAACACCGGGGAGCTGTTTTTT.